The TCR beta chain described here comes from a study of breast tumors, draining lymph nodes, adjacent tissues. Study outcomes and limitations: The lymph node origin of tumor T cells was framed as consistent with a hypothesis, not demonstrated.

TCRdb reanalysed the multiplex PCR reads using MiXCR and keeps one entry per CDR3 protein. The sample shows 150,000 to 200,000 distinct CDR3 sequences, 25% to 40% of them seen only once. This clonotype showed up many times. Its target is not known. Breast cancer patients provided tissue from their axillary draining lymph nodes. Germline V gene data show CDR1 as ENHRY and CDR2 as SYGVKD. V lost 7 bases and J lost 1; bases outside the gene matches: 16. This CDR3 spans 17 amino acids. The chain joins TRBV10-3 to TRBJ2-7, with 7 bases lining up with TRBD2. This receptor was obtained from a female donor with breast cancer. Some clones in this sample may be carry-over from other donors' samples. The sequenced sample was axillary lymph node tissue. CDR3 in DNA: TGTGCCATCATGGACCAACCGGGACTAAAAACTTCCTACGAGCAGTACTTC. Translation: CAIMDQPGLKTSYEQYF.